The source of this T cell receptor (beta chain) is a study of T cells of healthy individuals. Germline lookup yields CDR1 MNHEY and CDR2 SMNVEV (reference sequence). The CDR3 runs to 14 residues. The V gene lost 2 bases and the J gene lost 8 bases, with 15 bases spanning the gap. A single record per CDR3 protein comes from TCRdb applying MiXCR to the 5' RACE reads. Of about 41,000 distinct CDR3 sequences listed, approximately 4.9% are singletons. This clonotype was seen many times. The V gene is TRBV27, the J gene TRBJ1-2; D is perhaps TRBD1 (6 bases). This clonotype was obtained from a human donor in good health. The CDR3 DNA sequence: TGTGCCAGCAGTTTAAGCGGGCAGGGGAGAGGCTACACCTTC. This encodes CASSLSGQGRGYTF.